Listed below are T cell receptor beta chains from one sample, sequenced in a study of T-cell memory formation after mild COVID-19. TCRdb re-derived calls from the 5' RACE reads in MiXCR, one entry per CDR3 protein. The profile shows around 300,000 distinct CDR3 sequences, around 13% of them singletons. The sample was PBMCs or a T cell subset sorted from them (not recorded which). These receptor sequences come from a young man who had mild COVID-19 (a few samples of this study predate the infection). Cell type and time point are not known. Both conserved end residues are trimmed from each CDR3. The order of the fields is V gene, J gene, CDR3 protein.

TRBV5-1,TRBJ1-5,ASSSDREIFNQPQH
TRBV6-6,TRBJ2-1,ASSYTRSENEQF
TRBV7-2,TRBJ2-1,ASRRRGKVDEQF
TRBV10-3,TRBJ2-7,ATSGGYEQY
TRBV24-1,TRBJ2-2,ATSDSGAKELF
TRBV5-1,TRBJ1-2,ASRPGNRGPFH
TRBV14,TRBJ2-7,ASSLAGRSEQY
TRBV6-2/TRBV6-3,TRBJ2-1,ASSTTGTREQF
TRBV4-1,TRBJ2-5,ASSQPGQGEETQY
TRBV7-9,TRBJ1-1,ASSRGAAGRAGAF
TRBV11-2,TRBJ1-1,ASSLVGQLYTEAF
TRBV4-2,TRBJ1-2,ASSQETQNGYT
TRBV5-6,TRBJ2-1,ASSLAPYNEQF
TRBV5-4,TRBJ1-1,ASRAETSEAF
TRBV12-3/TRBV12-4,TRBJ2-3,ASRRRPTSTDTQY
TRBV5-6,TRBJ2-2,ASSSMNTGELF